This T cell receptor (beta chain) was captured in a study of blood T cell repertoires in COVID-19. Turning to the study itself: Material from acute and convalescent COVID-19 was sourced from the United States, Italy and Spain. PBMCs, B-cell-depleted T cells, or T cells provided the cDNA or gDNA that made up the material.

Here immunoSEQ multiplex PCR was the method, and the copy in TCRdb shows in-frame clones only, minus some. The table records under 200,000 clones, around 88% of them present only once. This clone showed up just once. CDR3 length: 15 residues. The V and J ends lost 10 bases and 5 bases, in that order; junction bases with no gene match: 17. The germline V gene has CDR1 LNHDA and CDR2 SQIVND (reference sequence). The gene calls are TRBV19 and TRBJ2-7; 7 bases line up with TRBD1. What was sequenced was PBMCs or T cells enriched from blood (not recorded which). The origin of this receptor is a man in his forties with acute COVID-19. In nucleotides, the CDR3 is TGTGCCACCGCCCGGTTTTTGACAGGGCGGAACGAGCAGTACTTC. This translates into CATARFLTGRNEQYF.